A single sample gave rise to the 16 T cell receptor beta chains below, sequenced in a study of human thymus T cells (dated by TCRdb to 2019 to 2021). Libraries were constructed by the immunoSEQ multiplex PCR assay. TCRdb retrieved this table from immuneACCESS and kept in-frame rearrangements only. Not all clones are present; in checked studies, unresolved V genes account for under half, and no reason is known for the remainder. The sample includes some 120,000 clones, with around 94% observed a single time. Around 0.022% of the sample belongs to the ten largest clones. The thymus tissue came from surgical resects taken out during corrective cardiac surgery. The specimen sequenced was thymus tissue. Receptors originate from a boy under three years old with a congenital heart defect but otherwise immunologically healthy.

The CDR3 reads CASSLVTGGETQYF. The DNA for the CDR3 is TGCGCCAGCAGCTTGGTTACAGGGGGAGAGACCCAGTACTTC. The chain uses TRBV5-1 and TRBJ2-5; 8 bases line up with TRBD1. This CDR3 has 14 amino acids. In germline, CDR1 is SGHRS, CDR2 YFSETQ. V trimming: 0 bases; J trimming: 4 bases; junction bases outside the gene matches: 2. The complete variable domain, with remaining parts taken from reference TRBV5-1 and TRBJ2-5, reads KAGVTQTPRYLIKTRGQQVTLSCSPISGHRSVSWYQQTPGQGLQFLFEYFSETQRNKGNFPGRFSGRQFSNSRSEMNVSTLELGDSALYLCASSLVTGGETQYFGPGTRLLVL.

V usage is TRBV20-1 and J usage is TRBJ1-1; D call uncertain. CDR3 length equals 11 residues. V dropped 3 bases and J dropped 5 bases, with 7 bases sitting between them. Germline CDR1 DFQATT, CDR2 SNEGSKA (reference sequence). CDR3 coding DNA: TGCAGTGCTAGGGAGGGAACTGAAGCTTTCTTT. Translated, it gives CSAREGTEAFF.

The rearrangement links TRBV4-2 to TRBJ2-3; the D call may be TRBD1 or TRBD2 (5 bases each). This CDR3 spans 15 amino acids. Germline V gene lookup returns CDR1 LGHNA and CDR2 YNFKEQ. The V gene lost 4 bases and the J gene lost 4 bases, with 15 bases spanning the gap. This chain's CDR3 is CASSLRDPISDTQYF. The CDR3 DNA follows: TGTGCCAGCAGCCTCCGGGACCCGATTTCAGATACGCAGTATTTT.

CDR3: CASSQAPGLAYEQYF. The CDR3 DNA reads TGCGCCAGCAGCCAAGCCCCTGGACTAGCCTACGAGCAGTACTTC. V usage is TRBV4-1 and J usage is TRBJ2-7; TRBD2 matches 7 bases. The CDR3 covers 15 residues. V was clipped by 1 base and J by 2 bases; unmatched bases: 5. Germline V CDR1 and CDR2: MGHRA, YSYEKL.

This rearrangement joins TRBV6-1 to TRBJ2-5; D perhaps matches TRBD1 (5 bases). The V end lost 7 bases, the J end lost 4 bases, and 13 bases lay between the germline ends. The CDR3 extends over 13 amino acids. Germline V gene lookup returns CDR1 MNHNS and CDR2 SASEGT. The CDR3 here is CASIGQGGETQYF. CDR3 bases: TGTGCCAGCATTGGTCAGGGTGGAGAGACCCAGTACTTC.

The gene calls are TRBV19 and TRBJ2-1; 13 nucleotides match TRBD2. Germline-derived CDR1 and CDR2 are LNHDA and SQIVND (reference sequence). The CDR3 is made up of 15 amino acids. Trimming cost V 6 bases and J 4 bases; bases outside gene matches: 3. In DNA form, the CDR3 reads TGTGCCAGTAGCGGGACTAGCGGGGCTTACAATGAGCAGTTCTTC. Translation: CASSGTSGAYNEQFF.

The genes are TRBV5-6 and TRBJ2-7; TRBD2 matches 8 bases. CDR1 and CDR2 from the germline V gene are SGHDT and YYEEEE. The CDR3 runs to 14 residues. After removal of 6 bases from V and 0 bases from J, the junction contained 5 bases not matched to a gene. The CDR3 here is CASKGLVNSYEQYF. CDR3 DNA: TGTGCCAGCAAGGGACTAGTGAACTCCTACGAGCAGTACTTC.

The chain uses TRBV5-4 and TRBJ2-5; D call uncertain. With 0 bases removed from V and 7 bases from J, the gap between germline ends came to 7 bases. The CDR3 covers 12 residues. Germline V gene sequence: CDR1 SGHNT, CDR2 YYREEE (reference sequence). The CDR3 here is CASSLGPGTQYF. As DNA, the CDR3 is TGTGCCAGCAGCTTGGGTCCAGGGACCCAGTACTTC.

This chain links TRBV7-9 with TRBJ1-2; 8 bases fit TRBD1. Germline V gives CDR1 SEHNR, CDR2 FQNEAQ (reference sequence). V lost 3 bases, J lost 8 bases, and 14 bases stayed unmatched. The CDR3 contains 16 residues. Here the CDR3 DNA reads TGTGCCAGCAGCTTTCCAGGGGGCCTTAATAGAGAGGGCTACACCTTC. Protein sequence: CASSFPGGLNREGYTF.

The rearrangement joins TRBV29-1 to TRBJ2-3; D remains ambiguous. Germline V lookup: CDR1 SQVTM, CDR2 ANQGSEA. This CDR3 spans 13 amino acids. The ends were cut back, 4 bases at V and 2 bases at J, with 10 bases in the middle. The DNA for the CDR3 is TGCAGCGTTGGGGCCCATACCACAGATACGCAGTATTTT. Protein product: CSVGAHTTDTQYF.

This clone was seen a single time. CDR3 coding DNA: TGTGCCAGCAGTGAGGGGAGGGACAGAAACCTATCCTACGAGCAGTACTTC. Protein: CASSEGRDRNLSYEQYF. This sequence joins TRBV2 and TRBJ2-7, with D tentatively TRBD1 or TRBD2 (7 bases each). Trimming cost V 3 bases and J 1 base, with 19 bases left between them. Germline assignment: CDR1 SNHLY and CDR2 FYNNEI. The CDR3 covers 17 residues.

V gene TRBV28 combines with J gene TRBJ1-2; 9 nucleotides align to TRBD1. CDR1 and CDR2 from the germline V gene are MDHEN and SYDVKM. V was clipped by 8 bases and J by 1 base; unmatched bases: 5. There are 14 residues in the CDR3. CDR3 in DNA: TGTGCCAGCTGGGGACAGGGTCTTAACTATGGCTACACCTTC. It encodes CASWGQGLNYGYTF.

The CDR3 reads CASSVGLAGRAETQYF. DNA for the CDR3: TGTGCCAGCAGTGTTGGACTAGCGGGACGCGCAGAGACCCAGTACTTC. The chain couples TRBV28 to TRBJ2-5; the match to TRBD2 covers 12 bases. CDR3 length: 16 amino acids. CDR1 MDHEN and CDR2 SYDVKM come from the germline V gene. V shed 5 bases, J shed 4 bases, and the junction held 8 bases outside the gene matches.

The CDR3 loop is CASSSLGPAQETQYF. CDR3 DNA sequence: TGTGCCAGCAGCTCCCTGGGACCGGCCCAAGAGACCCAGTACTTC. This chain uses TRBV7-6 with TRBJ2-5; either TRBD1 or TRBD2 may fit D (5 bases each). V lost 4 bases to trimming and J lost 1 base, with 13 bases between them. Germline V gene data show CDR1 as SGHVS and CDR2 as FNYEAQ. This CDR3 spans 15 amino acids.

The DNA of the CDR3 is TGTGCCAGCAGTGTCGGACCATCGAGTAATGAAAAACTGTTTTTT. As protein: CASSVGPSSNEKLFF. The chain is built from TRBV2 and TRBJ1-4; D is uncertain. The CDR3 is 15 residues long. The germline V gene has CDR1 SNHLY and CDR2 FYNNEI. Trimming shortened V by 4 bases and J by 4 bases, and 13 bases separated the two germline ends.

This clone occurred once. The chain carries TRBV20-1 and TRBJ1-2; unclear D gene. This CDR3 contains 9 residues. Germline CDR1 DFQATT, CDR2 SNEGSKA (reference sequence). Trimming took off 8 bases at V and 5 bases at J, with 6 bases between the two ends. CDR3 nucleotide sequence: TGCAGTCCTGGTTATGGCTACACCTTC. Encoded protein: CSPGYGYTF.